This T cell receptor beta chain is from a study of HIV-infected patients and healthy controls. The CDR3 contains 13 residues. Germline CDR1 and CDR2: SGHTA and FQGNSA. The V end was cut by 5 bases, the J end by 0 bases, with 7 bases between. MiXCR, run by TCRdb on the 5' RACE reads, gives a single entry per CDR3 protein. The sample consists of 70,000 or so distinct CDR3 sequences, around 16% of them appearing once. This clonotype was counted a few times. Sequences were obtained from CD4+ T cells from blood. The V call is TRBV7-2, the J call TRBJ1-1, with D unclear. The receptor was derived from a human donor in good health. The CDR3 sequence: CASSIRMNTEAFF. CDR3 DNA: TGTGCCAGCAGCATTCGGATGAACACTGAAGCTTTCTTT.